These 13 T cell receptor beta chains were all obtained from the same sample, sequenced in a study of cytomegalovirus exposure and HLA in healthy donors. The PCR used 60 Vbeta and 13 Jbeta primers. Sequencing used immunoSEQ multiplex PCR; TCRdb keeps in-frame clones, though not all of them. Recorded here are fewer than 45,000 clones; the top ten clones represent approximately 2%. Source material: PBMCs. These TCRs come from a woman aged 25 to 39 in good health and CMV-seronegative.

The rearrangement links TRBV5-1 to TRBJ2-7; the match to TRBD2 covers 8 bases. The germline CDR1 and CDR2 sequences are SGHRS and YFSETQ. This CDR3 contains 15 residues. Trimming at V came to 0 bases and at J to 7 bases, leaving 9 bases not matched to a gene. CDR3 sequence (DNA): TGCGCCAGCAGCTTGGAAGCGGGAGTCGCTCGTGAGCAGTACTTC. It translates to CASSLEAGVAREQYF.

J is TRBJ1-1 and V is TRBV7-9, with D possibly TRBD1 on 6 matching bases. V gave up 4 bases and J gave up 5 bases, with 14 bases separating them. The CDR3 length is 14 residues. Germline V gene sequence: CDR1 SEHNR, CDR2 FQNEAQ (reference sequence). Here the CDR3 reads CASSSGGGGTEAFF. CDR3 in DNA: TGTGCCAGCAGCTCCGGGGGCGGGGGGACTGAAGCTTTCTTT.

In DNA, the CDR3 is TGTGCCAGCAGCCGGGACACCGATCAGCCCCAGCATTTT. Translation gives CASSRDTDQPQHF. V is TRBV4-2 and J is TRBJ1-5; a possible D gene is TRBD1 (6 bases). V lost 4 bases, J lost 5 bases, and 9 bases lay in between. This CDR3 is 13 amino acids long. Germline lookup yields CDR1 LGHNA and CDR2 YNFKEQ.

The chain links TRBV18 to TRBJ2-3, with 8 bases lining up with TRBD1. Germline-derived CDR1 and CDR2 are KGHSH and LQKENI. V lost 6 bases and J lost 1; bases outside the gene matches: 3. CDR3 size: 14 residues. The CDR3 is CASSLTGGTDTQYF. The CDR3 DNA reads as TGTGCCAGCTCCTTGACAGGGGGCACAGATACGCAGTATTTT.

The chain employs TRBV5-1 and TRBJ2-3, with TRBD2 matching 12 bases. The V gene end was trimmed by 2 bases and the J gene end by 2 bases; junction bases not matched to a gene: 3. Germline assignment: CDR1 SGHRS and CDR2 YFSETQ. This CDR3 contains 16 residues. The CDR3 sequence: CASSLTSGRYTDTQYF. The CDR3 coding sequence is TGCGCCAGCAGCTTAACTAGCGGGAGGTACACAGATACGCAGTATTTT. Looking up the rest from reference TRBV5-1 and TRBJ2-3 gives the full variable domain: KAGVTQTPRYLIKTRGQQVTLSCSPISGHRSVSWYQQTPGQGLQFLFEYFSETQRNKGNFPGRFSGRQFSNSRSEMNVSTLELGDSALYLCASSLTSGRYTDTQYFGPGTRLTVL.

The J gene is TRBJ1-5, the V gene TRBV7-9; tentative D call: TRBD1 (5 bases). This CDR3 region has 14 residues. The germline V gene encodes CDR1 SEHNR and CDR2 FQNEAQ (reference sequence). V shed 5 bases and J shed 7 bases, with 15 bases lying between them. CDR3 sequence: CASSQEGVGQPQHF. CDR3 bases: TGTGCCAGCAGCCAAGAAGGGGTAGGGCAGCCCCAGCATTTT.

This chain links TRBV18 with TRBJ2-7; tentatively, D is TRBD2 (5 bases). CDR3 length: 14 residues. V lost 3 bases, J lost 0 bases, and 9 bases lay in between. Germline assignment: CDR1 KGHSH and CDR2 LQKENI. DNA for the CDR3: TGTGCCAGCTCACCGAACGGGGACTCCTACGAGCAGTACTTC. Its protein product is CASSPNGDSYEQYF.

The V call is TRBV11-2, the J call TRBJ2-7; the D is unclear. The CDR3 covers 14 residues. From germline, CDR1 is SGHAT and CDR2 FQNNGV. Trimming left V 7 bases short and J 3 bases short, with 16 bases between. The CDR3 spells CASTNFQVDYEQYF. The DNA for the CDR3 is TGTGCCAGCACCAATTTCCAGGTAGACTACGAGCAGTACTTC. The full variable domain, in which reference TRBV11-2 and TRBJ2-7 provide the parts outside the CDR3, is EAGVAQSPRYKIIEKRQSVAFWCNPISGHATLYWYQQILGQGPKLLIQFQNNGVVDDSQLPKDRFSAERLKGVDSTLKIQPAKLEDSAVYLCASTNFQVDYEQYFGPGTRLTVT.

This sequence joins TRBV5-1 and TRBJ1-2; no firm D call. CDR1 is SGHRS, CDR2 YFSETQ, per germline. CDR3 length equals 14 residues. Trimming pared 4 bases from V and 4 bases from J, leaving 14 bases between. CDR3 amino acids: CASSHDTLGYGYTF. As DNA, the CDR3 is TGCGCCAGCAGCCATGACACCTTGGGCTATGGCTACACCTTC.

The chain combines TRBV9 with TRBJ2-2; D remains unclear. CDR3 length: 13 residues. The germline CDR1 and CDR2 sequences are SGDLS and YYNGEE. V was clipped by 4 bases and J by 6 bases, with 10 bases between them. CDR3 protein: CASSPLWPGELFF. The CDR3 coding sequence is TGTGCCAGCAGCCCCCTCTGGCCCGGGGAGCTGTTTTTT.

J is TRBJ2-1 and V is TRBV19; D might be TRBD1 (6 bases). The V gene lost 10 bases and the J gene lost 13 bases, with 14 bases spanning the gap. Germline V gene sequence: CDR1 LNHDA, CDR2 SQIVND (reference sequence). The CDR3 extends over 10 amino acids. The chain's CDR3 is CATSGTSQFF. The DNA for the CDR3 is TGTGCCACTTCCGGGACATCCCAGTTCTTC.

The chain combines TRBV28 with TRBJ2-2; D is ambiguous. This CDR3 is built from 12 residues. V lost 3 bases and J lost 6, with 5 bases in between. Germline V gene lookup returns CDR1 MDHEN and CDR2 SYDVKM. The CDR3 bases are TGTGCCAGCAGTTTCCTCCCCGGGGAGCTGTTTTTT. Protein: CASSFLPGELFF.

This chain links TRBV6-5 with TRBJ2-1, with TRBD2 matching 7 bases. Germline CDR1 and CDR2: MNHEY and SVGAGI. The CDR3 consists of 16 residues. The V segment lost 0 bases and the J segment 4 bases; nucleotides outside the gene matches: 6. CDR3 DNA: TGTGCCAGCAGTTACTCCCTAGCGGAATTATACAATGAGCAGTTCTTC. This encodes CASSYSLAELYNEQFF.